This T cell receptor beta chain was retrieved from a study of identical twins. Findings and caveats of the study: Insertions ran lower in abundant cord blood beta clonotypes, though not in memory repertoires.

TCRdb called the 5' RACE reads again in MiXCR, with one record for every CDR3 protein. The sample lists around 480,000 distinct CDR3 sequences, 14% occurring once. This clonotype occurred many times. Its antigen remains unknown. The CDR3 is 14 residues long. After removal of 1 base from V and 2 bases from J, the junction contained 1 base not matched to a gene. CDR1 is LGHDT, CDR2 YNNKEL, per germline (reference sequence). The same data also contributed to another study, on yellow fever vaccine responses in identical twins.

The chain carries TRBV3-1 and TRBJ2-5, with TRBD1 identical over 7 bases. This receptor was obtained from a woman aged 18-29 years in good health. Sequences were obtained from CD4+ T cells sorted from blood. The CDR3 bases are TGTGCCAGCAGCCAAGGGGACAGACAAGAGACCCAGTACTTC. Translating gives CASSQGDRQETQYF.